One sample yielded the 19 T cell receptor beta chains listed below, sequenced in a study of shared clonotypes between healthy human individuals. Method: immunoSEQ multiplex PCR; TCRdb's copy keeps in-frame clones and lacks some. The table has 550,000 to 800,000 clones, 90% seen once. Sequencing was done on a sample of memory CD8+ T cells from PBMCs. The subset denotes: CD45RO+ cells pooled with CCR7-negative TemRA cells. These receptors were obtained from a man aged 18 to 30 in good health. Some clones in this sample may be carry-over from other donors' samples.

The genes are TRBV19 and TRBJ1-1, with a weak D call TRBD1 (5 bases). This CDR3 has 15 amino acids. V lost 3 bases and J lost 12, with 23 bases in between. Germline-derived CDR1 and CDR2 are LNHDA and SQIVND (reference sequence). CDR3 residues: CASSILPGRPDRTFF. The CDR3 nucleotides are TGTGCCAGTAGTATTCTCCCGGGACGGCCTGATAGAACTTTCTTT.

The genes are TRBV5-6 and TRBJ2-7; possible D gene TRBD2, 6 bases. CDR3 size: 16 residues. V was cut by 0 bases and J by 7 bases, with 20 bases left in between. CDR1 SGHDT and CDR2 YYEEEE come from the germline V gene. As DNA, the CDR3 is TGTGCCAGCAGCTTGGGTCCCGGGAGCTGGACGGGAGAGCAGTACTTC. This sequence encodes CASSLGPGSWTGEQYF.

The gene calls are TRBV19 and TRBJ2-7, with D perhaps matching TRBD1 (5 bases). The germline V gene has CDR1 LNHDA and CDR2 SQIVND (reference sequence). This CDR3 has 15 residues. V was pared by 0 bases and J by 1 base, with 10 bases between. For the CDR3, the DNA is TGTGCCAGTAGTATAGAAGCAGGGCTATCCTACGAGCAGTACTTC. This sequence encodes CASSIEAGLSYEQYF.

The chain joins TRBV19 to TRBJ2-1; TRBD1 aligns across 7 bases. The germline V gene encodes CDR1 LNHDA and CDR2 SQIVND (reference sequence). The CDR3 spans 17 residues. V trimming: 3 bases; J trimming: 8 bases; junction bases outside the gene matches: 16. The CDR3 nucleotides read TGTGCCAGTAGTATCGGGACAGAGGGATTTAGGCTCTATGAGCAGTTCTTC. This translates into CASSIGTEGFRLYEQFF. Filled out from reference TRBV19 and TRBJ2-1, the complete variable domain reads DGGITQSPKYLFRKEGQNVTLSCEQNLNHDAMYWYRQDPGQGLRLIYYSQIVNDFQKGDIAEGYSVSREKKESFPLTVTSAQKNPTAFYLCASSIGTEGFRLYEQFFGPGTRLTVL.

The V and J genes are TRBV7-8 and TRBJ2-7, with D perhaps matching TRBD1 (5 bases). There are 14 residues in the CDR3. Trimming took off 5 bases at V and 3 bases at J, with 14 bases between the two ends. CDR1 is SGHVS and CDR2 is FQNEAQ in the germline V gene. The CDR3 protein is CASSTETVDYEQYF. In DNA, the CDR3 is TGTGCCAGCAGCACCGAGACAGTGGACTACGAGCAGTACTTC.

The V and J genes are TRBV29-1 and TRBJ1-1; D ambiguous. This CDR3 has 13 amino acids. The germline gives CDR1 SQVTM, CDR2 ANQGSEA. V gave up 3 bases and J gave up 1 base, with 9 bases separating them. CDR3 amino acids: CSVDPTGNTEAFF. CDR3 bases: TGCAGCGTTGACCCAACGGGGAACACTGAAGCTTTCTTT.

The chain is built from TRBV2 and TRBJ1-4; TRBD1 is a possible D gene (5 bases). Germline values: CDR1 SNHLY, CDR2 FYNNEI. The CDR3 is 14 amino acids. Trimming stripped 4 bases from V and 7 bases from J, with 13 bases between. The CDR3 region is CASSGGDWVEKLFF. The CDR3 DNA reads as TGTGCCAGCAGTGGAGGGGACTGGGTTGAAAAACTGTTTTTT.

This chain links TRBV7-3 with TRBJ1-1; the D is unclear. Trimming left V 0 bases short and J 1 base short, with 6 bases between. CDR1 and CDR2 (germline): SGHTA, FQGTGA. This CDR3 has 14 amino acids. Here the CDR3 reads CASSLTGKNTEAFF. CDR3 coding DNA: TGTGCCAGCAGCTTAACAGGGAAGAACACTGAAGCTTTCTTT.

This CDR3 is CASSVGPPTEAFF. The CDR3 bases are TGTGCCAGCAGCGTAGGCCCCCCCACTGAAGCTTTCTTT. The chain couples TRBV9 to TRBJ1-1; D gene unclear. The CDR3 sequence is 13 residues long. In germline, CDR1 is SGDLS, CDR2 YYNGEE. Trimming shortened V by 0 bases and J by 4 bases, and 7 bases separated the two germline ends.

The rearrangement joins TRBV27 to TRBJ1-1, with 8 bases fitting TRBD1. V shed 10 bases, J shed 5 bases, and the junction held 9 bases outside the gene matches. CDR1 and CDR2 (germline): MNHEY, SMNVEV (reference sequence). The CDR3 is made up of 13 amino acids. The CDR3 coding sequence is TGTGCCACCTCGGACAGGGTAGGGACTGAAGCTTTCTTT. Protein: CATSDRVGTEAFF.

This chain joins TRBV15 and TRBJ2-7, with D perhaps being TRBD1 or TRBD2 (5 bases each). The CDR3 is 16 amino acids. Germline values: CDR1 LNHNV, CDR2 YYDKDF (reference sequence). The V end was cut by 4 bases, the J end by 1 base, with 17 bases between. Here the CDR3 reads CATSNERDGHSYEQYF. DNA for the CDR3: TGTGCCACCAGCAACGAAAGGGACGGCCATTCCTACGAGCAGTACTTC.

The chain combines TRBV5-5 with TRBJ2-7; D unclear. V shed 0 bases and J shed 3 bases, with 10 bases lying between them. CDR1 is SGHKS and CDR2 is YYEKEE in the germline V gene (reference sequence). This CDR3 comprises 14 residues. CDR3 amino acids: CASSLAAGLYEQYF. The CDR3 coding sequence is TGTGCCAGCAGCTTGGCTGCAGGCCTCTACGAGCAGTACTTC.

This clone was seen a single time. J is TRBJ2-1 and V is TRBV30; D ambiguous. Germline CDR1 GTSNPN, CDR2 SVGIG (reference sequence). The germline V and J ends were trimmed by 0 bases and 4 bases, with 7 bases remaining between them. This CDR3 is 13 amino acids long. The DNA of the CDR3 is TGTGCCTGGAGTGTGCTTATTTACAATGAGCAGTTCTTC. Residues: CAWSVLIYNEQFF.

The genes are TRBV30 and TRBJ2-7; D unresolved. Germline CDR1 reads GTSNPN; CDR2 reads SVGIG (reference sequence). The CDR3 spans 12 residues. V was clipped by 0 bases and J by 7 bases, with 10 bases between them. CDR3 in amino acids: CAWSVLSPEQYF. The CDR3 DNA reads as TGTGCCTGGAGTGTACTCTCCCCAGAGCAGTACTTC.

In DNA form, the CDR3 reads TGTGCCAGCAGCTTAGCGGGAACGGGACTAGCGGGAGTAGATACGCAGTATTTT. Amino acid sequence: CASSLAGTGLAGVDTQYF. This chain joins TRBV13 and TRBJ2-3, with TRBD2 matching over 14 bases. Germline V gene data show CDR1 as PRHDT and CDR2 as FYEKMQ (reference sequence). The CDR3 has 18 amino acids. V was clipped by 1 base and J by 5 bases; unmatched bases: 8.

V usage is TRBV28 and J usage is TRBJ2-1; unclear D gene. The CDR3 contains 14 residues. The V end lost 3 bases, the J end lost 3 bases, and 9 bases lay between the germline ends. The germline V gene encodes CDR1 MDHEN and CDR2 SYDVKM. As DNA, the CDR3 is TGTGCCAGCAGTTTTTGGGGTAGCTACAATGAGCAGTTCTTC. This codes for CASSFWGSYNEQFF.

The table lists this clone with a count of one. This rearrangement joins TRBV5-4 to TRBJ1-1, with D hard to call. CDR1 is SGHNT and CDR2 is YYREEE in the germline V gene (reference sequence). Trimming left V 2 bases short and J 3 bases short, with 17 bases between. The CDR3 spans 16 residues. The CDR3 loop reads CASSLVPGFADTEAFF. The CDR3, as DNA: TGTGCCAGCAGCTTAGTCCCTGGATTCGCGGACACTGAAGCTTTCTTT.

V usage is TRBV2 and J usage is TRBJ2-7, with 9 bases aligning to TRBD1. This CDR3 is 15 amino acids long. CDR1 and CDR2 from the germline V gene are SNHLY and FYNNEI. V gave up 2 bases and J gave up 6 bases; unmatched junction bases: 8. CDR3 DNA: TGTGCCAGCAGTGAACCGGGACAGGGTTTGGGCGAGCAGTACTTC. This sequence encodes CASSEPGQGLGEQYF.

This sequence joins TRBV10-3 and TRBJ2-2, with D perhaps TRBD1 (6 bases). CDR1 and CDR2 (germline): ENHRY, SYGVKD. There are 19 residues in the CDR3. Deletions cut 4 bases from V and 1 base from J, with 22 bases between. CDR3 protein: CAISGAGTLPERNTGELFF. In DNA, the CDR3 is TGTGCCATCAGTGGGGCCGGGACACTACCGGAGAGGAACACCGGGGAGCTGTTTTTT.